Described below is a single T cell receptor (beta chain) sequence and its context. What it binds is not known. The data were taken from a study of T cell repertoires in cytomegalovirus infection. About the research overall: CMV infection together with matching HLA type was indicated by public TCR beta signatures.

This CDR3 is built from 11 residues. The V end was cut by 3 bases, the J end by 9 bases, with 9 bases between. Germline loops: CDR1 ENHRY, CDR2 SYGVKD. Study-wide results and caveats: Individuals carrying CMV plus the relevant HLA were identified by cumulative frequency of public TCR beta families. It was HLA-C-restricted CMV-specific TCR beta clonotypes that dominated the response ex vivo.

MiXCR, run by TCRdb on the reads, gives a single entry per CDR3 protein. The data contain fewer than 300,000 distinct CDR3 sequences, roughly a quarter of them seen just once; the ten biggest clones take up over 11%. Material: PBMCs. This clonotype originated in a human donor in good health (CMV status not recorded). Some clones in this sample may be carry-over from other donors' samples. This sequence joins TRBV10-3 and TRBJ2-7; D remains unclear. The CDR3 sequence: CAISEGVGQYF. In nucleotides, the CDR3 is TGTGCCATCAGTGAAGGAGTCGGGCAGTACTTC.